This T cell receptor (beta chain) came from a study of beta chain features in type 1 diabetes. Looking at the study overall: Sorted cells, some 110 million in number, were examined across all samples. Findings and limits, study-wide: People with Type 1 diabetes carried modestly yet significantly shorter TCRB CDR3s in all four CD4+ subsets. Insertions at VDJ junctions were less frequent in type 1 diabetes patients. These patients also deleted more nucleotides at the same junctions.

Remarks on this clone: Its antigen is still unknown.

TCRB transcripts that were expressed got sequenced, as all of the isolated RNA had been reverse transcribed. The table came from immunoSEQ multiplex PCR; TCRdb's copy has only in-frame clones and leaves some out. The data contain roughly 370,000 clones, about 15% of them singletons. The material sequenced was naive CD4+ T cells from blood. The sequence came from a young man in good health.

The CDR3 sequence is CASSFGHSTDTQYF. The DNA for the CDR3 is TGCGCCAGCAGCTTTGGGCATAGCACAGATACGCAGTATTTT. This chain uses TRBV5-1 with TRBJ2-3; no definite D call. CDR1 SGHRS and CDR2 YFSETQ come from the germline V gene. CDR3 size: 14 residues. The V end lost 2 bases, the J end lost 0 bases, and 7 bases lay between the germline ends.